Presented here are 17 T cell receptor beta chains from one specimen sequenced in a study of T-cell reconstitution after alpha-beta-depleted transplantation in children. Unique molecular identifiers were used to barcode this TCRbeta library. Via MiXCR, TCRdb re-called the PCR reads, giving one row per CDR3 protein. Among fewer than 550,000 distinct CDR3 sequences listed, roughly 15% were seen once. The input for sequencing was PBMCs, mostly from graft donor cells, taken 360 days after TCRalphabeta/CD19-depleted stem cell transplant. The receptor set was obtained from a boy in the first two years of life who had a stem cell transplant for Wiskott-Aldrich syndrome, so the T cells may come from the graft donor.

This clonotype was counted only a few times. J is TRBJ1-6 and V is TRBV28; D possibly corresponds to TRBD1 (6 bases). The CDR3 extends over 14 amino acids. Trimming pared 4 bases from V and 5 bases from J, leaving 9 bases between. CDR1 and CDR2 (germline): MDHEN, SYDVKM. In DNA form, the CDR3 reads TGTGCCAGCAGTTCTCCAGGGGATAATTCACCCCTCCACTTT. It codes for CASSSPGDNSPLHF.

The rearrangement links TRBV5-6 to TRBJ2-4; TRBD1 agrees at 7 bases. J lost 2 bases, V lost 3 bases, and 8 bases had no gene match. The CDR3 runs to 16 residues. CDR1 and CDR2 from the germline V gene are SGHDT and YYEEEE. In nucleotides, the CDR3 is TGTGCCAGCAGCTCGGGACAGTGGGGTACCAAAAACATTCAGTACTTC. It is translated as CASSSGQWGTKNIQYF.

This clonotype was seen more than once but under ten times. The chain carries TRBV12-3 or TRBV12-4 and TRBJ2-7; TRBD1 matches 8 bases. This CDR3 region has 15 residues. Germline trimming cut 2 bases from V and 0 bases from J; bases unmatched to any gene: 3. The CDR3 DNA reads TGTGCCAGCAGTTTACAGGGGGCCTTCTCCTACGAGCAGTACTTC. This translates into CASSLQGAFSYEQYF.

This clonotype came up many times. This chain connects TRBV7-9 to TRBJ2-5; D not certain. The CDR3 loop spans 14 amino acids. The germline V and J ends were trimmed by 5 bases and 6 bases, with 16 bases remaining between them. CDR1 and CDR2 from the germline V gene are SEHNR and FQNEAQ (reference sequence). The CDR3 region is CASSPLLVRKTQYF. CDR3 bases: TGTGCCAGCAGCCCCCTCTTAGTCCGAAAGACCCAGTACTTC.

V is TRBV25-1 and J is TRBJ2-7; 7 bases line up with TRBD1. CDR1 and CDR2 from the germline V gene are MGHDK and SYGVNS. This CDR3 region has 16 residues. Unmatched junction bases numbered 13, after V lost 4 bases and J lost 4 bases. As DNA, the CDR3 is TGTGCCAGCAGTGGTAACAGGGGCCGAACCCCTTACGAGCAGTACTTC. Residues: CASSGNRGRTPYEQYF.

This clonotype was detected a few times. The chain carries TRBV5-6 and TRBJ1-3, with no clear D. This CDR3 has 15 residues. The germline CDR1 and CDR2 sequences are SGHDT and YYEEEE. Between the trimmed V and J ends, which lost 0 bases and 1 base, there was a span of 8 bases. The CDR3: CASSLVVGSGNTIYF. CDR3 nucleotides: TGTGCCAGCAGCTTGGTCGTAGGTTCTGGAAACACCATATATTTT.

The chain is built from TRBV5-1 and TRBJ2-7; TRBD1 is a possible D gene (5 bases). This CDR3 region has 15 residues. Germline V gene sequence: CDR1 SGHRS, CDR2 YFSETQ. V lost 4 bases and J lost 2, with 16 bases in between. The CDR3: CASSPQGRLTYEQYF. The CDR3 DNA reads TGCGCCAGCAGCCCCCAGGGCAGGCTAACCTACGAGCAGTACTTC.

The chain carries TRBV12-3 or TRBV12-4 and TRBJ2-5; D call uncertain. V was clipped by 3 bases and J by 1 base, with 9 bases between them. The CDR3 has 14 residues. CDR3 amino acids: CASSFRNFQETQYF. The CDR3 region has the DNA TGTGCCAGCAGTTTCAGGAACTTCCAAGAGACCCAGTACTTC.

In its sample, this clonotype was seen a few times. V usage is TRBV10-1 and J usage is TRBJ2-2, with D uncertain. The CDR3 length is 13 residues. Germline V gene lookup returns CDR1 WNHNN and CDR2 SYGVQD (reference sequence). Trimming stripped 2 bases from V and 6 bases from J, with 7 bases between. The CDR3 DNA is TGCGCCAGCAGTGAGCTTAGGTCCGGGGAGCTGTTTTTT. Its protein is CASSELRSGELFF.

This clonotype has a count of ten or more. The chain joins TRBV24-1 to TRBJ2-7, with 8 bases lining up with TRBD1. CDR3 length equals 15 residues. Germline values: CDR1 KGHDR, CDR2 SFDVKD. J was trimmed by 5 bases and V by 3 bases; bases with no gene match: 8. DNA of the CDR3: TGTGCCACCAGTGATCCGGGGACAGGAGTAGACGAGCAGTACTTC. Residues: CATSDPGTGVDEQYF.

This clonotype showed up just once. The rearrangement links TRBV6-1 to TRBJ2-7; D is unclear. Germline CDR1 MNHNS, CDR2 SASEGT. This CDR3 spans 14 amino acids. The CDR3 region has the DNA TGTGCCAGCGGCTCCAACACAGAGCCCCGCCGAGTTTTCGTC. Translation gives CASGSNTEPRRVFV.

The rearrangement joins TRBV20-1 to TRBJ1-1; D gene unclear. Germline CDR1 is DFQATT and CDR2 is SNEGSKA (reference sequence). The CDR3 runs 14 residues. V was cut by 2 bases and J by 1 base, with 11 bases left in between. The CDR3 nucleotides are TGCAGTGCTAGATGGGCAGTCCAGAACACTGAAGCTTTCTTT. Translating it yields CSARWAVQNTEAFF.

The chain employs TRBV24-1 and TRBJ2-7; 9 bases are shared with TRBD1. Losses at the gene ends were 3 bases for V and 4 bases for J; bases not matched to a gene: 6. Germline CDR1 reads KGHDR; CDR2 reads SFDVKD. The CDR3 length is 15 residues. CDR3 in DNA: TGTGCCACCAGTGATGTCGGGACAGGGAGATACGAGCAGTACTTC. Translation: CATSDVGTGRYEQYF.

This clonotype came up a few times. This chain joins TRBV20-1 and TRBJ2-3; TRBD2 aligns across 9 bases. Trimming took 7 bases from V and 0 from J; bases not matched to a gene: 5. The CDR3 is 14 amino acids. Germline CDR1 DFQATT, CDR2 SNEGSKA (reference sequence). The CDR3 bases are TGCAGTGGACCTAGCGGGATTAGCACAGATACGCAGTATTTT. Residues: CSGPSGISTDTQYF.

This clonotype came up a few times. This chain uses TRBV2 with TRBJ1-2; D gene ambiguous. V was cut by 6 bases and J by 4 bases, with 6 bases left in between. From germline, CDR1 is SNHLY and CDR2 FYNNEI. The length of the CDR3 is 11 residues. CDR3: CASRAGYGYTF. DNA for the CDR3: TGTGCCAGCAGGGCGGGCTATGGCTACACCTTC. Supplemented by reference TRBV2 and TRBJ1-2, the full variable domain reads EPEVTQTPSHQVTQMGQEVILRCVPISNHLYFYWYRQILGQKVEFLVSFYNNEISEKSEIFDDQFSVERPDGSNFTLKIRSTKLEDSAMYFCASRAGYGYTFGSGTRLTVV.

The table lists this clonotype with a few counts. The gene calls are TRBV5-1 and TRBJ2-7; possible D gene TRBD1, 6 bases. CDR1 and CDR2 from the germline V gene are SGHRS and YFSETQ. The V gene lost 3 bases and the J gene lost 2 bases, with 15 bases spanning the gap. The CDR3 is 15 residues long. CDR3 nucleotide sequence: TGCGCCAGCAGCTCAGGGGTACTAGGGGCCTACGAGCAGTACTTC. Residues: CASSSGVLGAYEQYF.

At least ten counts were recorded for this clonotype. This chain joins TRBV4-2 and TRBJ2-7; TRBD2 agrees at 8 bases. Germline trimming cut 0 bases from V and 2 bases from J; bases unmatched to any gene: 3. CDR1 is LGHNA and CDR2 is YNFKEQ in the germline V gene. The CDR3 is 15 amino acids. CDR3 protein: CASSQEETSAYEQYF. For the CDR3, the DNA is TGTGCCAGCAGCCAAGAAGAGACTAGCGCCTACGAGCAGTACTTC.